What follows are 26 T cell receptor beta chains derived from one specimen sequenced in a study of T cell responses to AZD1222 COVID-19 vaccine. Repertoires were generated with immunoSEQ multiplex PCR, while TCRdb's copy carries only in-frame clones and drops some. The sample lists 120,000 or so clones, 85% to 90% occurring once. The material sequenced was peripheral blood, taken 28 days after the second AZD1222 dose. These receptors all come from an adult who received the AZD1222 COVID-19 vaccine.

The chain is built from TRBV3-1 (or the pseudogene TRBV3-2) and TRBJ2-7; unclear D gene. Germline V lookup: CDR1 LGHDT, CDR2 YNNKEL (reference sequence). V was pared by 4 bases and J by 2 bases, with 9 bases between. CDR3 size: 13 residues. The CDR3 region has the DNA TGTGCCAGCAGCCCGCAGGTAACCTACGAGCAGTACTTC. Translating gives CASSPQVTYEQYF.

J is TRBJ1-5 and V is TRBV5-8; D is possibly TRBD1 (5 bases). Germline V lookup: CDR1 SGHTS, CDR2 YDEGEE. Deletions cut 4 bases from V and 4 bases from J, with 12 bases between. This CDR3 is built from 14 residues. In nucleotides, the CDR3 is TGTGCCAGCAGCGCGGGACTGCAGAATCAGCCCCAGCATTTT. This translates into CASSAGLQNQPQHF.

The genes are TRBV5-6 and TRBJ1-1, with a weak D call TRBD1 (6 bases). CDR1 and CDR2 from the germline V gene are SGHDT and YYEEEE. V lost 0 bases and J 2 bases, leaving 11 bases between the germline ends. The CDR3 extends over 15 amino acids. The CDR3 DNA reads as TGTGCCAGCAGCTTGGATACAGGGATAAACACTGAAGCTTTCTTT. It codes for CASSLDTGINTEAFF.

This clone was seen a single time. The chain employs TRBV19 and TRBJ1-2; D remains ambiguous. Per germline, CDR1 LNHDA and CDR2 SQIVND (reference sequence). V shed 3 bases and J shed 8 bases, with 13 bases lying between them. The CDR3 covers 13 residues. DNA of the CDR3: TGTGCCAGTAGTATCGGAGGGTTTGGAGGCTACACCTTC. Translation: CASSIGGFGGYTF.

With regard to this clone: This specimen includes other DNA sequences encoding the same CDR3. The CDR3 sequence is CASSPQDTDTQYF. CDR3 sequence (DNA): TGTGCCAGCTCACCCCAGGACACAGATACGCAGTATTTT. The V call is TRBV18, the J call TRBJ2-3; D ambiguous. Germline V lookup: CDR1 KGHSH, CDR2 LQKENI. The CDR3 consists of 13 residues. V lost 3 bases, J lost 2 bases, and 6 bases lay in between.

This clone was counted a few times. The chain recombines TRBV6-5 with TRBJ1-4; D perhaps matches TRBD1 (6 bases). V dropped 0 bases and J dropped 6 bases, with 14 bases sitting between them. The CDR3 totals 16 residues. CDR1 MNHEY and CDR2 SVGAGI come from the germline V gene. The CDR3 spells CASSYSQGLGDEKLFF. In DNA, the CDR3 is TGTGCCAGCAGTTACTCACAGGGATTGGGGGATGAAAAACTGTTTTTT.

The CDR3 nucleotides are TGTGCCAGCAGCTCCTTAGGGACTGGGGCCAACGTCCTGACTTTC. It is translated as CASSSLGTGANVLTF. The rearrangement uses TRBV7-2 and TRBJ2-6; no firm D call. Per germline, CDR1 SGHTA and CDR2 FQGNSA. This CDR3 comprises 15 residues. V lost 4 bases and J lost 2, with 9 bases in between.

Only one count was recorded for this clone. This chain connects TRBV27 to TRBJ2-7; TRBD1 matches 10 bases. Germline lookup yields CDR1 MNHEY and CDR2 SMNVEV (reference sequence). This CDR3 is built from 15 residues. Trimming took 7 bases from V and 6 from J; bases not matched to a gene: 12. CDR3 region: CASKTGQGYYVEQYF. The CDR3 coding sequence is TGTGCCAGCAAGACGGGACAGGGGTACTATGTCGAGCAGTACTTC.

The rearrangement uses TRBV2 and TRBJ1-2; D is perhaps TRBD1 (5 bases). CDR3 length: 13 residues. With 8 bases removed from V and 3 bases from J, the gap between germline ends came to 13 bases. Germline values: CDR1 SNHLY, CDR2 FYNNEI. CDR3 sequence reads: CASLAGWDYGYTF. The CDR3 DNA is TGTGCCAGCCTGGCAGGGTGGGACTATGGCTACACCTTC.

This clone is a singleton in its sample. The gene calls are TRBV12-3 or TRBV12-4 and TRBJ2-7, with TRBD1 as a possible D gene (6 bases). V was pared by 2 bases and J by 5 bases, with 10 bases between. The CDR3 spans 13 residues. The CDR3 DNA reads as TGTGCCAGCAGTTTACGACAGGCCAACGAGCAGTACTTC. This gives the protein CASSLRQANEQYF.

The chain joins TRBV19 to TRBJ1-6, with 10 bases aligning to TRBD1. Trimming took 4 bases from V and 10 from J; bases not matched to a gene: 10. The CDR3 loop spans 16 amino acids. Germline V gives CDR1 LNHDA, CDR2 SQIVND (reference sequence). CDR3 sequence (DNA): TGTGCCAGTAGTACCAACGACAGGGGGCGATGGTCACCCCTCCACTTT. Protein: CASSTNDRGRWSPLHF.

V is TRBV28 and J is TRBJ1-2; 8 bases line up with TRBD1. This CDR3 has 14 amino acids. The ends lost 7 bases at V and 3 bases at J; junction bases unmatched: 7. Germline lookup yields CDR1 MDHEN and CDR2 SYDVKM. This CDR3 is CASTSGQEYYGYTF. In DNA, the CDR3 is TGTGCCAGCACCTCGGGACAGGAATACTATGGCTACACCTTC.

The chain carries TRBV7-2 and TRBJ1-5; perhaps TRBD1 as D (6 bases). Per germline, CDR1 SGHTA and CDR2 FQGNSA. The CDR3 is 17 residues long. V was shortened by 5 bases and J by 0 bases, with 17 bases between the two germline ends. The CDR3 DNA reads TGTGCCAGCAGCCCGGGACACATGTTTTATAGCAATCAGCCCCAGCATTTT. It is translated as CASSPGHMFYSNQPQHF.

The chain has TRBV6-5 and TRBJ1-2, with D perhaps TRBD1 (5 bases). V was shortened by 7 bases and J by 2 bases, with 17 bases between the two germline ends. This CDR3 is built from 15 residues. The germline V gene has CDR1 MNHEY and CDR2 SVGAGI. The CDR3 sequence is CASIKGSEWNYGYTF. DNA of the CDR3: TGTGCCAGCATCAAGGGGTCAGAATGGAACTATGGCTACACCTTC.

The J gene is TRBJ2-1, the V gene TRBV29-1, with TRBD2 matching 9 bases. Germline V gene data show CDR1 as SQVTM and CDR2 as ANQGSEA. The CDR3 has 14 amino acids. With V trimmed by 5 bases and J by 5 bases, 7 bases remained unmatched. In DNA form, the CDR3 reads TGCAGCGTTATGCTAGCGGGAATCGACAATGAGCAGTTCTTC. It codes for CSVMLAGIDNEQFF.

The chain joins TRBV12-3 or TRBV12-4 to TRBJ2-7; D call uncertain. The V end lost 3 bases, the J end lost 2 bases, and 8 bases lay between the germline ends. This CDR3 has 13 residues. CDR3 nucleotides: TGTGCCAGCAGTTTTGGCCCCGCCTACGAGCAGTACTTC. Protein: CASSFGPAYEQYF.

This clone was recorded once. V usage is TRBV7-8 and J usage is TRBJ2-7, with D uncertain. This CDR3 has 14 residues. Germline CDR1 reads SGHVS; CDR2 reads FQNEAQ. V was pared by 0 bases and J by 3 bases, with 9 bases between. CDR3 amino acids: CASSLAEVGYEQYF. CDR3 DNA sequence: TGTGCCAGCAGCTTAGCGGAAGTCGGCTACGAGCAGTACTTC.

In DNA form, the CDR3 reads TGTGCCAGCAGCGTAGGAGGGCGTGGGCTCTCCTCCTCCACAGATACGCAGTATTTT. This sequence encodes CASSVGGRGLSSSTDTQYF. The V and J genes are TRBV9 and TRBJ2-3; TRBD2 might be the D (5 bases). This CDR3 region has 19 residues. Germline lookup yields CDR1 SGDLS and CDR2 YYNGEE. Trimming removed 0 bases from V and 2 bases from J, with 22 bases in between.

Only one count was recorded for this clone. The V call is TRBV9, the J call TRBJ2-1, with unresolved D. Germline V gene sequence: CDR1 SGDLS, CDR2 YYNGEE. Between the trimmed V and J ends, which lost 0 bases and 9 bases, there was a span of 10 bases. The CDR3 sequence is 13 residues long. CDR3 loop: CASSVAQDGEQFF. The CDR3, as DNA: TGTGCCAGCAGCGTAGCTCAGGACGGTGAGCAGTTCTTC.

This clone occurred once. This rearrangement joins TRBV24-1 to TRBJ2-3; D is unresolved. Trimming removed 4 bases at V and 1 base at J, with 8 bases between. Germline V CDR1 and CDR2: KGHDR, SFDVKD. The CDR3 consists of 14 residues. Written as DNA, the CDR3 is TGTGCCACCAGTGAGTCGCAGGGCACAGATACGCAGTATTTT. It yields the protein CATSESQGTDTQYF.

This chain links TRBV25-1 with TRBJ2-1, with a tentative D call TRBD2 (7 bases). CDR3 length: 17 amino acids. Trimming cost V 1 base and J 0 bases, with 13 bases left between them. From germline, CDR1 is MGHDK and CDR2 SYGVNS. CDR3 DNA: TGTGCCAGCAGTGAATTCAGGGGCGGGAGCTCCTACAATGAGCAGTTCTTC. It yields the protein CASSEFRGGSSYNEQFF.

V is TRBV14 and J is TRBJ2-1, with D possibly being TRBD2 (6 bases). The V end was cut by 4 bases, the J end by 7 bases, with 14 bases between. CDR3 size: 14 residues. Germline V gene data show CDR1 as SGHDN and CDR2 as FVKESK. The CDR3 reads CASSRTMGGNEQFF. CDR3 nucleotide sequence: TGTGCCAGCAGCCGAACGATGGGGGGAAATGAGCAGTTCTTC.

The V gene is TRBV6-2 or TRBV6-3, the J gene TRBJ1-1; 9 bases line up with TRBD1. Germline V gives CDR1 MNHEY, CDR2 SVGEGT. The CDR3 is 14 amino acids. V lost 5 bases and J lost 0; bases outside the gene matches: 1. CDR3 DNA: TGTGCCAGCAGTAGGACAGGGGTGAACACTGAAGCTTTCTTT. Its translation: CASSRTGVNTEAFF.

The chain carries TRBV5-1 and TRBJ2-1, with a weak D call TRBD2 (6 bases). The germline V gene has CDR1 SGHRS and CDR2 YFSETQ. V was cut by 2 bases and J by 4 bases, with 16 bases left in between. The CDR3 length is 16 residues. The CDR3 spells CASSFRTGAGYNEQFF. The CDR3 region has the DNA TGCGCCAGCAGCTTTCGCACCGGTGCGGGATACAATGAGCAGTTCTTC.

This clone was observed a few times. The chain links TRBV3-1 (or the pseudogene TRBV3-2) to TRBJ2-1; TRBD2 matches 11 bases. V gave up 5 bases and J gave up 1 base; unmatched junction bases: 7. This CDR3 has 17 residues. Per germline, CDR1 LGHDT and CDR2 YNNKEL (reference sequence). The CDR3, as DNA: TGTGCCAGCAGCTTAGCGGGAGGGATAGGGTCCTACAATGAGCAGTTCTTC. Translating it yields CASSLAGGIGSYNEQFF.

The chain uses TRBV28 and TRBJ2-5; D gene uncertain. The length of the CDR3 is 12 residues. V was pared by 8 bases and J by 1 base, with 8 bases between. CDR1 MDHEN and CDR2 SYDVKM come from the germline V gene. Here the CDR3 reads CASGPVQETQYF. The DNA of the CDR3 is TGTGCCAGCGGGCCCGTCCAAGAGACCCAGTACTTC.